This TCR beta chain was captured in a study of cytomegalovirus exposure and HLA in healthy donors. Study background: Ancestry clustering placed about 80% of approximately 370 genotyped donors in the Caucasian-associated cluster. Regarding the study as a whole: It was shown in a later analysis that HLA-associated TCR beta chains were more clonally expanded than other, equally common chains.

CDR3 length: 13 amino acids. Looked up from germline, CDR1 is MNHEY and CDR2 is SMNVEV (reference sequence). Deletions cut 6 bases from V and 12 bases from J, with 20 bases between. About this clone: Its antigen is undetermined.

PCR was performed using 60 Vbeta and 13 Jbeta primers. The assay was immunoSEQ multiplex PCR, and TCRdb's table has in-frame clones only and misses some. Of about 200,000 clones in the sample, around 84% are singletons; the top ten hold around 1.7%. The chain carries TRBV27 and TRBJ1-1; D gene uncertain. Sequencing was performed on PBMCs. This sequence originates from a young woman in good health and CMV-seronegative. CDR3 in amino acids: CASSAGTGWLTFF. The CDR3 nucleotides are TGTGCCAGCAGCGCCGGTACGGGGTGGTTAACTTTCTTT.